The T cell receptor beta chain under discussion was sequenced for a study of regulatory T cells in long-lasting Graves disease (dated by TCRdb to the early 2020s). In the study overall: Persistent Graves' disease was defined as persistently positive TSH receptor autoantibodies together with antithyroid drug treatment for over 5 years. Persistent Graves' disease patients were compared with newly diagnosed Graves' disease patients by peripheral blood TCR sequencing and RNA sequencing. The study took place in China and was registered as a clinical trial. A total of approximately 35 samples underwent TCR sequencing: around 13 from persistent and about 20 from newly diagnosed Graves' disease patients. Antithyroid drugs had been taken for approximately 10 years on average by persistent Graves' disease patients in the clinical cohort.

The receptor library was made with multiplex PCR. The sequencing machine was an Illumina HiSeq 4000. CDR3 regions were amplified by Arm-PCR with iRepertoire HTBI primers to construct TCR beta libraries. Gel purification was performed on PCR products prior to sequencing. The source study handled its data this way. Gene usage analysis of CDR3 amino acid clonotypes relied on the roughly 60 TRBV and over 13 TRBJ segments identified across samples. Filtered high-quality paired reads were merged into contigs using COPE and FqMerger. Contigs were aligned with BLAST to IMGT TRBV, TRBD and TRBJ reference genes, and CDR3 was defined per IMGT. Clonotypes above 0.1% frequency were classified as highly expanded clones. Shannon entropy served as the measure of repertoire diversity, while the Gini coefficient captured V-J evenness. A clonotype found in more than one individual was treated as public. Using fastp at Q25 and MiXCR, TCRdb reprocessed the public reads and kept productive beta chains. Under each unique CDR3 protein, matching rows form one entry showing the most common genes and DNA. TCRdb's processing, not the authors', yielded these V and J calls. The sample yields approximately 360,000 distinct CDR3 sequences; roughly 24% were counted once. The ten largest clones add up to 25% to 30% of the sample.

Per the publication, the time point label means: persistent/refractory GD, antithyroid drugs over 5 years with positive TRAb. RNA was extracted from PBMCs in TRIzol for both TCR sequencing and RNA sequencing. Graves' disease was diagnosed according to American Thyroid Association guidelines. Recruitment of patients was carried out at an endocrinology department in Xi'an, China. From each patient, approximately 10 milliliters of peripheral blood was collected into an EDTA anticoagulant tube. PBMCs were isolated by Ficoll Paque Plus density gradient separation without further T cell sorting. An Agilent 2100 Bioanalyzer and agarose gel were used to check RNA quality, while a NanoDrop 2000 measured RNA concentration. Worth noting for this clonotype: Its antigen specificity is not known. The sample holds no much larger clone one base away, and base qualities are not on file.

The investigation overall reported the following: Patients with persistent disease shared more public clonotypes (about 2,900) than newly diagnosed patients did (966). Only the TCR beta chain was sequenced and analyzed. Only peripheral blood was studied, because thyroid tissue, the primary lesion, was inaccessible. The authors noted that the small sample size was a limitation that may lower accuracy. Compared with newly diagnosed patients, persistent Graves' disease patients had lower TCR Shannon entropy and fewer highly expanded clones, which suggests clonal expansion.

The TCR originated in a woman in her thirties or forties with Graves disease. Donor details come from another sample of the same person, matched by shared clones. The material was peripheral blood mononuclear cells (PBMCs), obtained when the disease was refractory, from a patient treated with antithyroid drugs.

This receptor carries the CDR3 CASSQGGAGLWSGTEAFF. The nucleotide sequence is given as TGTGCCAGCAGCCAAGGGGGGGCAGGTCTATGGTCTGGCACTGAAGCTTTCTTT. The chain joins TRBV7-2 to TRBJ1-1, with TRBD1 as a weak D call on 6 bases. Reading from cysteine to phenylalanine, the CDR3 counts 18 amino acids. The retained sequence is limited to the CDR3, 54 bases, with the frame set at the first base. The germline V gene supplies CDR1 SGHTA and CDR2 FQGNSA. A distance of 26 bases separates the germline ends of V and J, which lose 5 bases and 4 bases respectively.